The 19 T cell receptor beta chains reported below all come from one sample, sequenced in a study of blood T cell repertoires in COVID-19. The assay was immunoSEQ multiplex PCR, and TCRdb's table has in-frame clones only and misses some. The sample carries under 120,000 clones, 69% recorded once. Material: peripheral blood. The receptors were sampled from a man of 80 years or more with acute or convalescent COVID-19.

The rearrangement uses TRBV29-1 and TRBJ2-1, with D hard to call. This CDR3 has 14 residues. Trimming took off 4 bases at V and 5 bases at J, with 15 bases between the two ends. The germline gives CDR1 SQVTM, CDR2 ANQGSEA. CDR3 nucleotides: TGCAGCGTTGGAACCCCCCCGCAGGACAATGAGCAGTTCTTC. It codes for CSVGTPPQDNEQFF.

In this sample, this clone turned up once. The chain combines TRBV29-1 with TRBJ2-1; 9 bases align to TRBD1. The CDR3 has 14 amino acids. Germline V gene lookup returns CDR1 SQVTM and CDR2 ANQGSEA. V lost 2 bases and J lost 8; bases outside the gene matches: 7. The CDR3 reads CSVETGQGFDEQFF. The CDR3 DNA is TGCAGCGTTGAAACGGGACAGGGTTTCGATGAGCAGTTCTTC.

The chain uses TRBV7-3 and TRBJ2-3, with D perhaps TRBD1 (5 bases). The germline V and J ends were trimmed by 6 bases and 1 base, with 8 bases remaining between them. CDR3 length: 13 amino acids. Germline V gives CDR1 SGHTA, CDR2 FQGTGA. CDR3 DNA: TGTGCCAGCAGTCTAGGGGGCACAGATACGCAGTATTTT. Its translation: CASSLGGTDTQYF.

CDR3 loop: CASSLLLGLAGAQETQYF. CDR3 in DNA: TGTGCCAGCAGCTTGCTCTTGGGACTAGCGGGAGCACAGGAGACCCAGTACTTC. This chain connects TRBV7-9 to TRBJ2-5, with 14 bases lining up with TRBD2. Germline V gene sequence: CDR1 SEHNR, CDR2 FQNEAQ (reference sequence). The CDR3 extends over 18 amino acids. Germline trimming cut 3 bases from V and 5 bases from J; bases unmatched to any gene: 11.

The chain joins TRBV6-5 to TRBJ2-5; 7 bases are a match to TRBD1. Germline CDR1 MNHEY, CDR2 SVGAGI. This CDR3 has 14 residues. Unmatched junction bases numbered 7, after V lost 6 bases and J lost 3 bases. The CDR3 loop is CASRTGRREETQYF. CDR3 in DNA: TGTGCCAGCAGGACAGGGCGACGGGAAGAGACCCAGTACTTC.

The chain is built from TRBV4-3 and TRBJ2-1; D perhaps matches TRBD2 (5 bases). Trimming pared 1 base from V and 0 bases from J, leaving 7 bases between. There are 15 residues in the CDR3. Germline V CDR1 and CDR2: LGHNA, YSLEER. The CDR3: CASSQAGSSYNEQFF. DNA of the CDR3: TGCGCCAGCAGCCAAGCGGGGAGCTCCTACAATGAGCAGTTCTTC.

Here the CDR3 DNA reads TGTGCCAGCAGTTACGACAGGGTTGTCGAGCAGTACTTC. Translating gives CASSYDRVVEQYF. This chain connects TRBV6-5 to TRBJ2-7; the match to TRBD1 covers 7 bases. The CDR3 length is 13 residues. Germline V gene data show CDR1 as MNHEY and CDR2 as SVGAGI. The trim removed 2 bases at V and 6 bases at J, leaving 4 bases unmatched.

V is TRBV4-1 and J is TRBJ2-7; D gene uncertain. Germline lookup yields CDR1 MGHRA and CDR2 YSYEKL. This CDR3 is 14 amino acids long. Trimming removed 0 bases at V and 5 bases at J, with 11 bases between. The CDR3, as DNA: TGCGCCAGCAGCCAAGAGGTACAGACCCACGAGCAGTACTTC. Its protein product is CASSQEVQTHEQYF.

The genes are TRBV12-3 or TRBV12-4 and TRBJ2-5, with 8 bases aligning to TRBD1. The CDR3 consists of 12 residues. The ends lost 6 bases at V and 5 bases at J; junction bases unmatched: 2. The CDR3 loop reads CASRDRGETQYF. The DNA of the CDR3 is TGTGCCAGCAGAGACAGGGGTGAGACCCAGTACTTC.

The genes are TRBV10-3 and TRBJ1-2; 8 bases align to TRBD1. V was clipped by 6 bases and J by 4 bases; unmatched bases: 10. The germline V gene has CDR1 ENHRY and CDR2 SYGVKD. This CDR3 comprises 15 residues. CDR3 loop: CAISLDRGLSYGYTF. CDR3 nucleotide sequence: TGTGCCATCAGCCTAGACAGGGGCTTGTCCTATGGCTACACCTTC.

V and J are TRBV7-3 and TRBJ2-1; 9 bases align to TRBD2. Germline V gene sequence: CDR1 SGHTA, CDR2 FQGTGA. This CDR3 has 16 amino acids. V was pared by 5 bases and J by 0 bases, with 5 bases of the junction left unmatched. The CDR3 loop reads CASSPLAGSSYNEQFF. CDR3 nucleotides: TGTGCCAGCAGCCCACTAGCGGGCAGCTCCTACAATGAGCAGTTCTTC.

V and J are TRBV6-6 and TRBJ2-7; TRBD2 agrees at 12 bases. Per germline, CDR1 MNHNY and CDR2 SVGAGI (reference sequence). The CDR3 covers 16 residues. V was pared by 6 bases and J by 4 bases, with 10 bases of the junction left unmatched. This CDR3 is CASSSVLAGGPYEQYF. Written as DNA, the CDR3 is TGTGCCAGCAGCTCGGTCCTAGCGGGAGGGCCGTACGAGCAGTACTTC.

The chain is built from TRBV27 and TRBJ2-1; D possibly corresponds to TRBD2 (5 bases). The V end was cut by 2 bases, the J end by 0 bases, with 8 bases between. This CDR3 comprises 15 residues. Germline CDR1 reads MNHEY; CDR2 reads SMNVEV (reference sequence). This CDR3 is CASSLGSRSYNEQFF. In nucleotides, the CDR3 is TGTGCCAGCAGTTTAGGGAGCCGCTCCTACAATGAGCAGTTCTTC.

By sample share, this clone is medium-sized (0.01 to 0.1%). This sequence joins TRBV27 and TRBJ1-5; the D is unclear. V lost 8 bases and J lost 3, with 17 bases in between. The CDR3 is 15 amino acids. CDR1 is MNHEY and CDR2 is SMNVEV in the germline V gene (reference sequence). CDR3 nucleotides: TGTGCCAGCCGATCCGGGAGCCGCTCCAATCAGCCCCAGCATTTT. Translated, it gives CASRSGSRSNQPQHF.

The chain couples TRBV2 to TRBJ2-7; 8 nucleotides line up with TRBD1. The CDR3 sequence is 13 residues long. Germline values: CDR1 SNHLY, CDR2 FYNNEI. V trimming: 4 bases; J trimming: 3 bases; junction bases outside the gene matches: 2. The CDR3 DNA reads as TGTGCCAGCAGTGGGACAGGGCTCTACGAGCAGTACTTC. Its translation is CASSGTGLYEQYF.

Only one count was recorded for this clone. The J gene is TRBJ2-2, the V gene TRBV13, with D unresolved. V was shortened by 5 bases and J by 0 bases, with 10 bases between the two germline ends. The CDR3 has 15 amino acids. In germline, CDR1 is PRHDT, CDR2 FYEKMQ (reference sequence). This CDR3 is CASSRTGANTGELFF. The CDR3 DNA sequence: TGTGCCAGCAGCCGCACCGGAGCGAACACCGGGGAGCTGTTTTTT.

The chain couples TRBV19 to TRBJ1-5; 10 bases are a match to TRBD1. The V gene end was trimmed by 9 bases and the J gene end by 7 bases; junction bases not matched to a gene: 12. The CDR3 has 15 amino acids. Germline CDR1 and CDR2: LNHDA and SQIVND (reference sequence). CDR3 sequence: CASTRQGAGEQPQHF. CDR3 sequence (DNA): TGTGCCAGCACACGACAGGGGGCGGGTGAACAGCCCCAGCATTTT. Supplemented by reference TRBV19 and TRBJ1-5, the full variable domain reads DGGITQSPKYLFRKEGQNVTLSCEQNLNHDAMYWYRQDPGQGLRLIYYSQIVNDFQKGDIAEGYSVSREKKESFPLTVTSAQKNPTAFYLCASTRQGAGEQPQHFGDGTRLSIL.

The chain recombines TRBV9 with TRBJ2-1; 8 bases line up with TRBD2. The V segment lost 0 bases and the J segment 12 bases; nucleotides outside the gene matches: 17. The CDR3 length is 17 residues. Looked up from germline, CDR1 is SGDLS and CDR2 is YYNGEE. DNA for the CDR3: TGTGCCAGCAGCGTAGATGGGAGCGGGGGCCCCCCCGGATGGCAGTTCTTC. Its protein product is CASSVDGSGGPPGWQFF.

The V call is TRBV7-8, the J call TRBJ2-3; TRBD2 matches 7 bases. Germline CDR1 is SGHVS and CDR2 is FQNEAQ. The CDR3 is 14 amino acids. J gave up 7 bases and V 3 bases, and 7 bases lay outside the gene matches. DNA for the CDR3: TGTGCCAGCAGCTTGGGGGGGTCAGCATATACGCAGTATTTT. This gives the protein CASSLGGSAYTQYF.